The present TCR beta chain was sequenced within a study of T cell clones after liver transplantation (dated by TCRdb to the late 2010s). About the study as a whole: ITN030ST, the source of the samples, was a randomized trial that attempted immunosuppression withdrawal within 2 years of liver transplantation. After a pre-transplant mixed lymphocyte reaction, TCRbeta sequencing was used to pinpoint donor-reactive T cell clones, which were subsequently tracked in post-transplant blood. As an antigen-independent comparator for the donor-reactive sequences, third party-reactive TCRbeta sequences from pre-transplant MLRs were identified as well. Three of the eight recipients were HCV-positive; the others were transplanted for non-autoimmune, non-viral indications. No induction therapy was given to the subjects, and standard immunosuppression was administered until randomization at 12-24 months post-transplant. Tolerance was defined as complete withdrawal of immunosuppression for at least one year without a rise in liver enzymes beyond twice the upper limit of normal. Blood samples were collected pre-transplant, pre-randomization before withdrawal, and post-randomization after either complete withdrawal or failed withdrawal. Of the 8 liver transplant recipients making up the studied cohort, 3 were classified as tolerant and 5 as non-tolerant.

High-throughput TCRbeta CDR3 sequencing of frozen genomic DNA was performed by immunoSEQ, with PCR amplification, mapping, bias correction and internal controls included. The authors' pipeline ran thus. Only productive rearrangements were retained, and each unique TCRbeta sequence was defined by its CDR3 nucleotide sequence together with its V and J gene. Donor-reactive sequences required at least 5-fold expansion in CFSE-low cells versus unstimulated pre-transplant cells and at least 0.01% frequency. To ensure at least 90% detection power, minimum frequency thresholds were set for each subject based on that subject's lowest-template unstimulated sample. Jensen-Shannon divergence between the top 1000 TCRbeta sequences post- versus pre-transplant served as the measure of repertoire turnover. Two-sided Fisher's exact tests were used to test for changes in how often donor-reactive sequences were detected. TCRdb stores this immuneACCESS table with in-frame sequences only. Part of the clones is absent; in the studies checked, under half of the shortfall reflects unresolved V genes, and no reason is known for the rest. V and J calls plus clone size are reproduced from that table; the DNA served to infer D and trimming. Counted in this sample were 65,000 to 70,000 clones; around 93% of them appeared once. The ten largest clones represent over 0.75% of the sample.

What the authors observed across the whole study: In 5 of 8 subjects, circulating donor-reactive CD4 TCRbeta sequences decreased significantly after transplant, regardless of tolerance or HCV status. The conclusions were preliminary, being limited by small, heterogeneous patient numbers and by non-standardized post-transplant time points. Once repertoire turnover was taken into account, donor-reactive detection showed a significant reduction for CD4 in 7 of 8 subjects and for CD8 in 8 of 8. Without allograft tissue specimens, donor-reactive T cells may have migrated into the graft rather than being deleted. In two subjects, low numbers of available donor cells limited the measurable donor-reactive repertoire. The decline in donor-reactive sequences exceeded the decline in third party-reactive sequences, suggesting partial antigen-specific deletion that was unrelated to withdrawal success.

The V end loses 5 bases and the J end loses 6 bases, and a stretch of 13 bases separates them. The CDR3 holds 13 amino acids from the cysteine to the phenylalanine. Only CDR3 DNA remains: 39 bases, in frame from the first base. CDR1 and CDR2 were assigned from the germline V gene as SGHAT and FQNNGV. Thawed unstimulated PBMCs were stained for CD3, CD4 and CD8 and FACS-sorted into CD3+CD4+ and CD3+CD8+ populations. Each of the 8 studied subjects was randomized to immunosuppression withdrawal. Genomic DNA was isolated with the Qiagen DNeasy Blood and Tissue Kit. In the case of this clone: Its target antigen remains unknown. The sample holds no much larger clone one base away, and base qualities are not on file.

The source is a human patient who received a liver transplant. Following a transplant, some T lymphocytes may have been derived from the graft donor. The sequencing used CD4+ T cells from blood, collected 25 months after liver transplant. The chain uses TRBV11-2 and TRBJ1-1; TRBD1 could be the D gene, as 5 bases match. Read as DNA, the sequence is TGTGCCAGCAGCCCCCGGGGGGATTCTGAAGCTTTCTTT. This sequence encodes CASSPRGDSEAFF. The full variable domain, completed from the reference TRBV11-2 and TRBJ1-1 proteins outside the CDR3, reads EAGVAQSPRYKIIEKRQSVAFWCNPISGHATLYWYQQILGQGPKLLIQFQNNGVVDDSQLPKDRFSAERLKGVDSTLKIQPAKLEDSAVYLCASSPRGDSEAFFGQGTRLTVV.